This T cell receptor (beta chain) was identified during a study of early T cells in non-severe SARS-CoV-2 infection. The overall study: Whole-blood bulk RNA, unsorted, was sequenced, and chains were unpaired.

Each CDR3 protein gets one entry after TCRdb re-called the 5' RACE reads with MiXCR. Among about 30,000 distinct CDR3 sequences listed, about 4.9% were seen once. Ten or more counts support this clonotype. Unmatched junction bases numbered 12, after V lost 3 bases and J lost 5 bases. Looked up from germline, CDR1 is ENHRY and CDR2 is SYGVKD. The CDR3 has 17 amino acids. The chain is built from TRBV10-3 and TRBJ2-2; TRBD2 agrees at 7 bases. The starting material was whole blood, obtained at baseline. The source of this sequence is an adult who was a healthcare worker with PCR-confirmed SARS-CoV-2 infection or an uninfected control (not recorded which). The CDR3 nucleotides read TGTGCCATCAGTGAAAAATATGCGGGAGAAGCTACCGGGGAGCTGTTTTTT. This gives the protein CAISEKYAGEATGELFF.